The sequence of this T cell receptor beta chain was determined in a study of T cell repertoires in cytomegalovirus infection. Study at large: CMV epitopes used comprised recently identified HLA-C-restricted ones and well-studied HLA-B-restricted ones. Both a matching HLA type and CMV infection were indicated by public TCR beta signatures.

General study points: CMV-specific TCR beta clonotypes restricted by HLA-C dominated the ex vivo response. Public TCR beta family frequency separated CMV-and-HLA carriers, including in an independent cohort.

TCRdb called the reads again in MiXCR, with one record for every CDR3 protein. The profile shows over 95,000 distinct CDR3 sequences, 30% of them singletons. Trimming took 5 bases from V and 10 from J, leaving 20 bases between them. CDR1 is SGHVS, CDR2 FQNEAQ, per germline. CDR3 size: 14 residues. Notes on this clonotype: Its target is not known.

The genes are TRBV7-8 and TRBJ1-1; D ambiguous. The material was CD8+ T cells from cultured PBMCs, obtained from culture after CMV antigen stimulation. The receptor comes from a human donor in good health (CMV status not recorded). Some clones in this sample may be carry-over from other donors' samples. As DNA, the CDR3 is TGTGCCAGCAGCCAAGGGTCCTTCATTGAAGTAGCTTTCTTT. Its translation: CASSQGSFIEVAFF.